The present TCR beta chain was sequenced within a study of cytomegalovirus exposure and HLA in healthy donors. Study-level findings and limits: The study reported that TCR beta sequences accurately predicted HLA-A and HLA-B alleles in most subjects. Compared with the roughly 670-donor mean, an Asian-associated ancestry cluster reportedly had fewer N-insertions, according to a later analysis.

13 Jbeta primers and 60 Vbeta primers were used for the PCR. TCRdb's copy holds only in-frame clones and misses some; the assay was immunoSEQ multiplex PCR. Found here are 200,000 or so clones, over 65% of them singletons; the top ten hold 1.3%. This clone was detected once. The antigen is not known. The V gene end was trimmed by 0 bases and the J gene end by 4 bases; junction bases not matched to a gene: 5. CDR3 length: 16 residues. Germline V gene sequence: CDR1 KGHSH, CDR2 LQKENI. This chain uses TRBV18 with TRBJ1-2; 10 bases line up with TRBD1. The sample comprised PBMCs. The source of this sequence is a human donor in good health. In nucleotides, the CDR3 is TGTGCCAGCTCACCACCGGGACAGGGGTCTATCTATGGCTACACCTTC. As protein: CASSPPGQGSIYGYTF.